This T cell receptor (beta chain) was identified during a study of shared clonotypes between healthy human individuals. Of note for this clone: Its antigen is currently unknown.

About 200 ng DNA, around 30,000 T cell genomes, went into each sorted-subset replicate PCR. The data were produced by immunoSEQ multiplex PCR, yet TCRdb's version contains in-frame clones alone and is incomplete. The data show just over 2,000,000 clones, with 85% to 95% seen just once and about 0.13% held by the top ten. Overall study findings and caveats: Compared with clonotypes that all four donors shared, non-shared clonotypes had lower generation probabilities. Sampling was confined to blood; repertoires within tissues likely differ.

Splitting the CD4+ cells yielded a CD45RA+ naive subset and a CD45RA-negative memory subset. V gave up 4 bases and J gave up 6 bases; unmatched junction bases: 9. The length of the CDR3 is 14 residues. Germline V CDR1 and CDR2: SEHNR, FQNEAQ (reference sequence). This sequence was found in a young man in good health. The chain uses TRBV7-9 and TRBJ2-7; TRBD2 matches 7 bases. The sample comprised naive CD4+ T cells sorted from blood. Subset in this sample: CD45RA+ positively selected. The CDR3 reads CASSSWEGHGEQYF. The CDR3 DNA reads TGTGCCAGCAGCTCCTGGGAGGGTCATGGCGAGCAGTACTTC.